One sample yielded the 3 T cell receptor beta chains listed below, sequenced in a study of glioma-infiltrating T cells. Amplification of TCR alpha and beta CDR3 regions from RNA used iRepertoire nested multiplex PCR. TCRdb recomputed calls from the multiplex PCR reads with MiXCR, one row per CDR3 protein. The data contain a few hundred thousand distinct CDR3 sequences, approximately 42% of them singletons. Sequenced: glioma tissue, nonneoplastic brain tissue, or PBMCs (not recorded which). These receptors were collected from a human donor with low-grade glioma or glioblastoma, undergoing nonglioma brain surgery, or in good health (not recorded which).

The chain joins TRBV29-1 to TRBJ1-2; weak D call: TRBD1 (5 bases). This CDR3 region has 14 residues. Between the trimmed V and J ends, which lost 4 bases and 0 bases, there was a span of 12 bases. Germline assignment: CDR1 SQVTM and CDR2 ANQGSEA. The CDR3 reads CSVAPGMTNYGYTF. CDR3 nucleotide sequence: TGCAGCGTTGCCCCAGGGATGACTAACTATGGCTACACCTTC.

At least ten counts were recorded for this clonotype. The J gene is TRBJ2-3, the V gene TRBV27, with TRBD2 matching 9 bases. The CDR3 is 15 amino acids. V trimming: 2 bases; J trimming: 6 bases; junction bases outside the gene matches: 6. In germline, CDR1 is MNHEY, CDR2 SMNVEV (reference sequence). The CDR3 nucleotides are TGTGCCAGCAGTTTAAGCGGGAGGAACGTGGATACGCAGTATTTT. It encodes CASSLSGRNVDTQYF.

This clonotype showed up just a few times. CDR3 amino acids: CASSYRVLSYEQYF. For the CDR3, the DNA is TGTGCCAGCAGCTACAGAGTTCTCTCCTACGAGCAGTACTTC. The chain is built from TRBV7-2 and TRBJ2-7; no definite D call. Trimming left V 4 bases short and J 0 bases short, with 10 bases between. Germline CDR1 reads SGHTA; CDR2 reads FQGNSA. CDR3 length: 14 amino acids.